Below, one T cell receptor beta chain is given with its context. Repertoires were generated with immunoSEQ multiplex PCR, while TCRdb's copy carries only in-frame clones and drops some. The table has a few hundred thousand clones, approximately 65% seen once. These data originate in a study of shared clonotypes between healthy human individuals. Study in general: Sampling drew on donors who were a couple of women and three men aged 18 to 49.

This CDR3 comprises 11 residues. V was pared by 3 bases and J by 12 bases, with 2 bases of the junction left unmatched. Per germline, CDR1 SGHAT and CDR2 FQDESV (reference sequence). The TCR was taken from a man aged 25-45 years in good health. The chain uses TRBV11-1 and TRBJ2-1; 7 bases are a match to TRBD1. The material sequenced was memory CD4+ T cells sorted from blood. Subset given: CD45RA-negative fraction. The CDR3 nucleotides are TGTGCCAGCAGCTTGGGACAGATGCAGTTCTTC. It translates to CASSLGQMQFF.